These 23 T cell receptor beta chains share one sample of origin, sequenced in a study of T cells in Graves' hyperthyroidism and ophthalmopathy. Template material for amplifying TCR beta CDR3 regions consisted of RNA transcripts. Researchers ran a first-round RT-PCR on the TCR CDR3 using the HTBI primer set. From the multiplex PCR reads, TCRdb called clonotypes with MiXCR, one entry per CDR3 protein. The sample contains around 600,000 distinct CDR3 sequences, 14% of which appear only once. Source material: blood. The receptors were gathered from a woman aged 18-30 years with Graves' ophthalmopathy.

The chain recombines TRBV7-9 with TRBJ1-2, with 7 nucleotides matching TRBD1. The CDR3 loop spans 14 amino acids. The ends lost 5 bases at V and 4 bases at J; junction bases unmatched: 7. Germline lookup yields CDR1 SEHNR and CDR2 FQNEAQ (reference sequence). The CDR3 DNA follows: TGTGCCAGCAGCCCAGGGACAGATCTCTATGGCTACACCTTC. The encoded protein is CASSPGTDLYGYTF. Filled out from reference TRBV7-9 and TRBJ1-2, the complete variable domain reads DTGVSQNPRHKITKRGQNVTFRCDPISEHNRLYWYRQTLGQGPEFLTYFQNEAQLEKSRLLSDRFSAERPKGSFSTLEIQRTEQGDSAMYLCASSPGTDLYGYTFGSGTRLTVV.

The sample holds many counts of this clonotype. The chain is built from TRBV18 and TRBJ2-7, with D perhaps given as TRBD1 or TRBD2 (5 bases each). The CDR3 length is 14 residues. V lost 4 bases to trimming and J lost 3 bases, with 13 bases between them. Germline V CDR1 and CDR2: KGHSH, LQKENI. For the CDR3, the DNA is TGTGCCAGCTCACTATCCGGGGACCTCTACGAGCAGTACTTC. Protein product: CASSLSGDLYEQYF. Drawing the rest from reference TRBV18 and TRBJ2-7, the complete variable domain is NAGVMQNPRHLVRRRGQEARLRCSPMKGHSHVYWYRQLPEEGLKFMVYLQKENIIDESGMPKERFSAEFPKEGPSILRIQQVVRGDSAAYFCASSLSGDLYEQYFGPGTRLTVT.

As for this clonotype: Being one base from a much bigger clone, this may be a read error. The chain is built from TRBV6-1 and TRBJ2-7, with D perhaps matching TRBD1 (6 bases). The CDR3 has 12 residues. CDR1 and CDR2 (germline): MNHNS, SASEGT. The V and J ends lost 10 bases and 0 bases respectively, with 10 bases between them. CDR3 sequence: CATAGASYEQYF. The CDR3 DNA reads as TGTGCCACCGCAGGGGCCTCCTACGAGCAGTACTTC.

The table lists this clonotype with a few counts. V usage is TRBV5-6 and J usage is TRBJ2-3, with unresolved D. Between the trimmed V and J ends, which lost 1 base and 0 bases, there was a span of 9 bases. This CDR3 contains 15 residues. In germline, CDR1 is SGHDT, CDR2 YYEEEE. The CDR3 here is CASSLLPGSTDTQYF. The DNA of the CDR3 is TGTGCCAGCAGCTTGCTCCCCGGGAGCACAGATACGCAGTATTTT.

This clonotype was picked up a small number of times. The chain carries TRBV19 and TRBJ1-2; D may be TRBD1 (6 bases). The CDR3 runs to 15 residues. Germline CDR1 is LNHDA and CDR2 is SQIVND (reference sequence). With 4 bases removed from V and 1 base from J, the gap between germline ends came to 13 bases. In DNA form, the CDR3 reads TGTGCCAGTAGTACCCGGCTGGACAGTAACTATGGCTACACCTTC. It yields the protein CASSTRLDSNYGYTF.

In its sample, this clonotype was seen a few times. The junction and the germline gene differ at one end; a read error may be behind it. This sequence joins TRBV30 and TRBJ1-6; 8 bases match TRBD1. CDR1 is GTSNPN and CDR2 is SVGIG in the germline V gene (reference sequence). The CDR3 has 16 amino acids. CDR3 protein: CTCREETGGINSPLHF. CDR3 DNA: TGTACCTGCAGGGAGGAAACAGGGGGAATTAATTCACCCCTCCACTTT.

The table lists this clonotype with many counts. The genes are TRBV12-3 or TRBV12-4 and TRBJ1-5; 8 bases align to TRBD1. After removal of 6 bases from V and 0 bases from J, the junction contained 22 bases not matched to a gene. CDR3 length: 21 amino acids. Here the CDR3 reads CASSSTPGTGPRGYSNQPQHF. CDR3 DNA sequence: TGTGCCAGCAGCTCCACCCCCGGGACAGGCCCGCGGGGTTATAGCAATCAGCCCCAGCATTTT.

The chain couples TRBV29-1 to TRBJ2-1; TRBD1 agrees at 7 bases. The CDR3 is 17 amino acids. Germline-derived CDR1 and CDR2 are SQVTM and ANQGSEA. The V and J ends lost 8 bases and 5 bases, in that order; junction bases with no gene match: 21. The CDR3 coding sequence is TGCAGCACTACCTCAGGGGGAGAACTTTGGGTCCACAATGAGCAGTTCTTC. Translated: CSTTSGGELWVHNEQFF.

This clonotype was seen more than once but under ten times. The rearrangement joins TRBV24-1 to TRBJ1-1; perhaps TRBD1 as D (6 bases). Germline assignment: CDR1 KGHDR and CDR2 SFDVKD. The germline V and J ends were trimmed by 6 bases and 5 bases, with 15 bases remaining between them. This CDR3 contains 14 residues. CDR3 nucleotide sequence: TGTGCCACCAGTACGGCCGGGACACCGACTGAAGCTTTCTTT. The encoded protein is CATSTAGTPTEAFF.

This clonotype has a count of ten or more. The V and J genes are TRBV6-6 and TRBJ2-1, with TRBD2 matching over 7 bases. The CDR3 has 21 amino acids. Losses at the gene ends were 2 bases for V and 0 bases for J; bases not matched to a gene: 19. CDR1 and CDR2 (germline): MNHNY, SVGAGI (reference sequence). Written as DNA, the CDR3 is TGTGCCAGCAGTTACCCCTTCATGAGGGCTAGCGGATCCAGCTCCTACAATGAGCAGTTCTTC. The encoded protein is CASSYPFMRASGSSSYNEQFF.

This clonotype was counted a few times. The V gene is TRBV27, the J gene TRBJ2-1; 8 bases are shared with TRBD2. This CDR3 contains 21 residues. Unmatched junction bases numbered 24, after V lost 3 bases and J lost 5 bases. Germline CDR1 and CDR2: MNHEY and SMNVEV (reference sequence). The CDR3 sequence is CASSFRIGGRLFMGQDNEQFF. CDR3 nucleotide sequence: TGTGCCAGCAGTTTTAGGATCGGCGGGAGGCTTTTTATGGGCCAGGACAATGAGCAGTTCTTC.

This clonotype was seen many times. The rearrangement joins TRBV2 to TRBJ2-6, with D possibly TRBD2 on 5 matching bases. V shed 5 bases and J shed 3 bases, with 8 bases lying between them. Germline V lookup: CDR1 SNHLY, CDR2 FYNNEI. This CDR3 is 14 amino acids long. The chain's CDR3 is CASSPRGGANVLTF. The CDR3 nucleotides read TGTGCCAGCAGTCCTCGGGGTGGGGCCAACGTCCTGACTTTC.

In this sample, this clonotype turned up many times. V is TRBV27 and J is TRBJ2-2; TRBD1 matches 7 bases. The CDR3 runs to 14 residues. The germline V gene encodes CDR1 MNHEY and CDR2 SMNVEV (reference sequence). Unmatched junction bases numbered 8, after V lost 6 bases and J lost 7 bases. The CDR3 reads CASSVTGVIGELFF. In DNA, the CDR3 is TGTGCCAGCAGCGTAACAGGGGTGATCGGGGAGCTGTTTTTT.

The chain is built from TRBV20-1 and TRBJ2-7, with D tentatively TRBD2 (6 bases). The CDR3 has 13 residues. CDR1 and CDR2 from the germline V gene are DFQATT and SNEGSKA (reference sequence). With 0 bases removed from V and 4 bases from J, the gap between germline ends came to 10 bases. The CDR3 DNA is TGCAGTGCTAGAGATCGGAGGGGATACGAGCAGTACTTC. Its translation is CSARDRRGYEQYF.

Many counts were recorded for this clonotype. The CDR3 spells CSANYWGQETQYF. CDR3 DNA: TGCAGTGCTAACTACTGGGGACAAGAGACCCAGTACTTC. V and J are TRBV20-1 and TRBJ2-5; D uncertain. Germline loops: CDR1 DFQATT, CDR2 SNEGSKA (reference sequence). The CDR3 runs to 13 residues. Trimming pared 4 bases from V and 2 bases from J, leaving 11 bases between.

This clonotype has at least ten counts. CDR3 region: CASSPWAGVSETQYF. The CDR3 bases are TGTGCCAGCAGCCCATGGGCGGGAGTGTCAGAGACCCAGTACTTC. The chain links TRBV7-2 to TRBJ2-5; TRBD2 aligns across 7 bases. CDR3 length equals 15 residues. After removal of 5 bases from V and 4 bases from J, the junction contained 10 bases not matched to a gene. In germline, CDR1 is SGHTA, CDR2 FQGNSA.

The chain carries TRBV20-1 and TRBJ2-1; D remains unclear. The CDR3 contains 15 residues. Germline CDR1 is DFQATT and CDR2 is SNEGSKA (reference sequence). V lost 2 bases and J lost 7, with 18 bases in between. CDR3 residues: CSARSISAVRNEQFF. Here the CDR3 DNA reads TGCAGTGCTAGATCCATTTCCGCGGTGAGGAATGAGCAGTTCTTC.

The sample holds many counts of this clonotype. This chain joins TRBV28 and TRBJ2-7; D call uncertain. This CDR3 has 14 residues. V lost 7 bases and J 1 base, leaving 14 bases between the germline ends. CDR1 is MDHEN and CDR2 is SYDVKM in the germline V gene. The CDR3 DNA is TGTGCCAGCATTCCGGGCCAGGCGTCCTACGAGCAGTACTTC. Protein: CASIPGQASYEQYF. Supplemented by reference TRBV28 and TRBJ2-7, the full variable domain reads DVKVTQSSRYLVKRTGEKVFLECVQDMDHENMFWYRQDPGLGLRLIYFSYDVKMKEKGDIPEGYSVSREKKERFSLILESASTNQTSMYLCASIPGQASYEQYFGPGTRLTVT.

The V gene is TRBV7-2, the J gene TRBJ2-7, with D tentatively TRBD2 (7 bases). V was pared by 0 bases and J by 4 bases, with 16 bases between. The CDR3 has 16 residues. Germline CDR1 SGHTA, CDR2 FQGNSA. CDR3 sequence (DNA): TGTGCCAGCAGCTTAGCGGGAGGGATTAGGGGGTACGAGCAGTACTTC. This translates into CASSLAGGIRGYEQYF.

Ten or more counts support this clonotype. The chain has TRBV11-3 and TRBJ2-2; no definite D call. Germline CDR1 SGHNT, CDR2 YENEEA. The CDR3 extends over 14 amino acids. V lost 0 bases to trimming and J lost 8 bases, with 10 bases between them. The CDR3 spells CASSLDSRPGELFF. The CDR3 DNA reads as TGTGCCAGCAGCTTAGACTCCCGGCCAGGGGAGCTGTTTTTT.

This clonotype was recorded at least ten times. CDR3 sequence (DNA): TGTGCCAGCAGTTTATGGCTAGCTAGCTCCTACAATGAGCAGTTCTTC. Translation: CASSLWLASSYNEQFF. The chain couples TRBV27 to TRBJ2-1; possible D gene TRBD2, 5 bases. Trimming pared 1 base from V and 0 bases from J, leaving 10 bases between. This CDR3 has 16 residues. From germline, CDR1 is MNHEY and CDR2 SMNVEV (reference sequence).

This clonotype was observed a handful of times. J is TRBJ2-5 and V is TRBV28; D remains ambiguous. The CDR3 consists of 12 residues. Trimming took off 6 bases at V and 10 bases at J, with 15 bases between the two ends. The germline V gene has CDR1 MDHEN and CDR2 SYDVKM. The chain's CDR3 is CASSQHGPDQYF. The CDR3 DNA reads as TGTGCCAGCAGCCAACATGGGCCGGACCAGTACTTC.

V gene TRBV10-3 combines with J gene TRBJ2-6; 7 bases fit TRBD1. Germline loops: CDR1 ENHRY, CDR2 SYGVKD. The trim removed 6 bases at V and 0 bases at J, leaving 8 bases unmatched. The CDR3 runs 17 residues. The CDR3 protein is CAIRLQGSNSGANVLTF. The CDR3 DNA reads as TGTGCCATCAGATTACAGGGGTCCAACTCTGGGGCCAACGTCCTGACTTTC.